This T cell receptor beta chain was captured by sequencing in a study of control samples from healthy donors and cancer patients. Data came from immunoSEQ multiplex PCR; TCRdb stores just in-frame clones and leaves some out. The repertoire holds more than 95,000 clones, with approximately 89% as singletons. Germline assignment: CDR1 SEHNR and CDR2 FQNEAQ (reference sequence). The CDR3 is made up of 15 amino acids. The V segment lost 1 base and the J segment 5 bases; nucleotides outside the gene matches: 3. The genes are TRBV7-9 and TRBJ1-4; 8 positions match TRBD1. The clonotype comes from a man in his 60s in good health. The sample consisted of blood. The CDR3 nucleotides are TGTGCCAGCAGCTTAGACGGGACAGGCAATGAAAAACTGTTTTTT. Protein: CASSLDGTGNEKLFF. Combining the CDR3 with reference TRBV7-9 and TRBJ1-4 gives the whole variable domain DTGVSQNPRHKITKRGQNVTFRCDPISEHNRLYWYRQTLGQGPEFLTYFQNEAQLEKSRLLSDRFSAERPKGSFSTLEIQRTEQGDSAMYLCASSLDGTGNEKLFFGSGTQLSVL.